This T cell receptor (beta chain) stems from a study of blood T cell repertoires in COVID-19. About the research overall: COVID-19 samples collected from the United States, Italy and Spain covered acute and convalescent phases.

TCRdb keeps only in-frame clones here, not all; method: immunoSEQ multiplex PCR. The table lists around 300,000 clones, 90% of them singletons. Trimming removed 6 bases from V and 6 bases from J; junction bases left unmatched: 13. Per germline, CDR1 MNHNY and CDR2 SVGAGI (reference sequence). This CDR3 is 16 amino acids long. Followed over time, Seattle patients had been enrolled while infection was active. The sequencing input was peripheral blood. The clonotype comes from a woman aged 40 to 50 with COVID-19, enrolled during active disease. The chain carries TRBV6-6 and TRBJ2-2; TRBD1 matches at 7 bases. The CDR3 here is CASSNRGAEKPGELFF. The CDR3 region has the DNA TGTGCCAGCAGCAACAGGGGCGCGGAGAAACCCGGGGAGCTGTTTTTT.